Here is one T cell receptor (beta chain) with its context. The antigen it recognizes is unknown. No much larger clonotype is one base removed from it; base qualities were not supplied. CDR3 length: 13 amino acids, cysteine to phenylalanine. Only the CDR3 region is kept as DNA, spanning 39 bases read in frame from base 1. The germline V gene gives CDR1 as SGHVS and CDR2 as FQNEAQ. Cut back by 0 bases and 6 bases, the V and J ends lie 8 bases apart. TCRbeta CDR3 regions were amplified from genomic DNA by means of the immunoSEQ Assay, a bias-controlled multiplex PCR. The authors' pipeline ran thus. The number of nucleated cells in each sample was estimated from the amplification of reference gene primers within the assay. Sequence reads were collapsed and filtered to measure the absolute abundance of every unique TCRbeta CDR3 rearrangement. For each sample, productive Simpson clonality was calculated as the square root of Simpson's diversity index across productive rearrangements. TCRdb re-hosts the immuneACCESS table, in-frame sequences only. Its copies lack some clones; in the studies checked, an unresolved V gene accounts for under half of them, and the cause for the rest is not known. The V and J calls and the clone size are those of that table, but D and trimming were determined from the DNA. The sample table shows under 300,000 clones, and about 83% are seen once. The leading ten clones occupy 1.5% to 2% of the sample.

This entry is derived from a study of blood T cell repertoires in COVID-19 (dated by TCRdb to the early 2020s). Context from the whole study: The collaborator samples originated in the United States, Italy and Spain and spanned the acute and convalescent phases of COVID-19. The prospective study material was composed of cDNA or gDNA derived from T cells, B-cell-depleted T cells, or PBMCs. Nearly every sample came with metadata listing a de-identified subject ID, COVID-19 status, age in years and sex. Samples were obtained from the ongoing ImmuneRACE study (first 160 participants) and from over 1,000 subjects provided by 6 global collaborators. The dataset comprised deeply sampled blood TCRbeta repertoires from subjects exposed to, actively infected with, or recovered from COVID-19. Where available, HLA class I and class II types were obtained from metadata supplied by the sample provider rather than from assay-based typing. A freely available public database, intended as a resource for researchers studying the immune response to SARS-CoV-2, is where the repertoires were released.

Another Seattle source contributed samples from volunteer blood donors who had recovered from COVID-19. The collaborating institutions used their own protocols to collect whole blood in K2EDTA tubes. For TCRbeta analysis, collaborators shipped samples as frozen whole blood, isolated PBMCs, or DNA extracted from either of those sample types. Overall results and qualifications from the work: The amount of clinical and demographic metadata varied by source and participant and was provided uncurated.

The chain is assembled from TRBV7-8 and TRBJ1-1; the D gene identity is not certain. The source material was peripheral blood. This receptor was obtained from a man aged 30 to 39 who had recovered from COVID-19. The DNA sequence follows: TGTGCCAGCAGCTTAGCGTCGGTTGCTGAAGCTTTCTTT. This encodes CASSLASVAEAFF.